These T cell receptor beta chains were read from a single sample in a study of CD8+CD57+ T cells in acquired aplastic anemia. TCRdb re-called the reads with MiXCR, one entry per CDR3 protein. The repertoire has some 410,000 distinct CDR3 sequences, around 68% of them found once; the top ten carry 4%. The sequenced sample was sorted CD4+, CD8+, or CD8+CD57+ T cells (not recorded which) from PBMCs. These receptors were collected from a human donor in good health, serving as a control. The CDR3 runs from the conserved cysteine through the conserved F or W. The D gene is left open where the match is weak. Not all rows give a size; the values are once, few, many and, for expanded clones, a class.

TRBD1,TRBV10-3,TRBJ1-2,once,CASSLSTGRNYSYSF,TGTGCCAGCAGTCTTTCGACAGGGCGTAACTATAGCTACAGCTTC
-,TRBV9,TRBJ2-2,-,CASRRDKETCELFF,TGTGCCAGCAGGCGGGATAAAGAGACCTGCGAGCTGTTTTTT
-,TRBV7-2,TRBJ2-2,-,CASSLAGGAEELFF,TGTGCCAGCAGTTTGGCCGGGGGAGCCGAGGAGCTGTTTTTT
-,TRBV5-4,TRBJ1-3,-,CASSLGTNTIYF,TGTGCCAGCAGCCTCGGCACCAACACCATATATTTT
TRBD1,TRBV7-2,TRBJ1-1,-,CASSLALVPGTANTEAFF,TGTGCCAGCAGCTTAGCGCTGGTTCCAGGGACAGCGAACACTGAAGCTTTCTTT
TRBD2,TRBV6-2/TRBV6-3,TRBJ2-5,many,CASSSRTSAAETQYF,TGTGCCAGCAGTTCTAGGACTAGCGCTGCGGAGACCCAGTACTTC
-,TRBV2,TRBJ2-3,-,CASSPRPPDTQYF,TGTGCCAGCAGTCCCCGGCCCCCGGATACGCAGTATTTT
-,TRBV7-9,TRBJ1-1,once,CAWSVRDKEAFFGF,-
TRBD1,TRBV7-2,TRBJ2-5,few,CASSSGQGSAAQYF,TGTGCCAGCAGTTCGGGACAGGGTTCTGCGGCCCAGTACTTC
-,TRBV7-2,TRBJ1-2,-,CASSLTRGSYEQYTF,TGTGCCAGCAGCTTAACCCGGGGCTCCTACGAGCAGTACACCTTC
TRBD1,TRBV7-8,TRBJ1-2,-,CASSSTRRQGAHGYTF,TGTGCCAGTAGTTCCACGCGCAGGCAGGGGGCGCACGGCTACACCTTC
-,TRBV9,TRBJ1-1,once,CASSFRLSTDTQF,TGTGCCAGCAGCTTCCGTTTGAGCACAGATACGCAGTTT
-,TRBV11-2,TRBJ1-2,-,CASSQTLGSDTQYTF,TGTGCCAGCAGCCAAACATTGGGTTCGGATACGCAGTATACCTTC
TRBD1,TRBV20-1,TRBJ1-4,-,CSAGLGLTGFEKLFF,TGCAGCGCTGGACTTGGCCTGACAGGGTTTGAAAAACTGTTTTTT
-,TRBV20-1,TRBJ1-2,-,CSAMTSGYTF,TGCAGTGCTATGACTAGCGGCTACACCTTC
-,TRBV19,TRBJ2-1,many,CASSRPISPNNEQFF,TGTGCCAGTAGTAGACCCATTTCACCGAACAATGAGCAGTTCTTC
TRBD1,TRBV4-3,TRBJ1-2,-,CVSSLDQGTAGGYTF,TGCGTCAGCAGCTTAGATCAGGGGACAGCAGGCGGCTACACCTTC
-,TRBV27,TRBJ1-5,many,CASVRGGYQPQHF,TGTGCCAGCGTTCGGGGAGGATATCAGCCCCAGCATTTT
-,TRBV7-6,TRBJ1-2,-,CASSLVLF,TGTGCTAGCAGCTTAGTCCTCTTC
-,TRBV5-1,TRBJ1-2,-,CASSDGSDFDYGYTF,TGCGCCAGCAGCGACGGCAGCGATTTTGACTATGGCTACACCTTC
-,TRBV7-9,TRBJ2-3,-,CASSPWPIGTDTQYF,TGTGCCAGCAGCCCCTGGCCAATAGGCACAGATACGCAGTATTTT
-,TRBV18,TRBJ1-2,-,CASSEDPSGGYTF,TGTGCCAGCTCAGAGGACCCCTCCGGTGGCTACACCTTC
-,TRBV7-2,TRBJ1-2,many,CASSLQAYGYTF,TGTGCCAGCAGCTTGCAGGCGTATGGCTACACCTTC
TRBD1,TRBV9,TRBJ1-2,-,CASSRQGNTGAFF,TGTGCCAGCAGCCGACAGGGGAACACTGGAGCTTTCTTC
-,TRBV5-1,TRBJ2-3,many,CASSQRTDTQYF,TGCGCCAGCAGCCAGAGGACAGATACGCAGTATTTT
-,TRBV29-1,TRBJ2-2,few,CSTGGGPPGELFF,TGCAGCACGGGTGGTGGCCCACCCGGGGAGCTGTTTTTT
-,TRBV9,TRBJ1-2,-,CASSVGDGSPHPF,-
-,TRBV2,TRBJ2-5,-,CASSFSAGATKYF,TGTGCCAGCAGCTTCTCGGCGGGTGCTACCAAGTACTTC
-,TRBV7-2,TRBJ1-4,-,CASSPNTATGYEKLFF,TGTGCCAGCAGCCCAAACACAGCGACCGGATATGAAAAACTGTTTTTT
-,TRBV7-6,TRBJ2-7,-,CASSLSTGGPTDTYF,TGTGCCAGCAGCTTATCAACCGGCGGACCCACAGATACGTACTTC
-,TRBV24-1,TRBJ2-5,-,CATSPGTGMETQYF,TGTGCCACCAGTCCCGGGACTGGGATGGAGACCCAGTACTTC
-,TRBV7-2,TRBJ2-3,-,CASSTSRGGRTSTQYF,TGTGCCAGCAGCACGAGTCGAGGGGGGCGCACCTCCACGCAGTATTTT
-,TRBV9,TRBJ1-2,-,CASSCDREDGYTCYTF,TGTGCCAGCAGCTGCGACCGGGAGGATGGCTACACCTGCTACACCTTC
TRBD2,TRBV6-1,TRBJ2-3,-,CASRLAGGTDMQYF,TGTGCCAGCAGGCTAGCGGGGGGCACAGATATGCAGTATTTT
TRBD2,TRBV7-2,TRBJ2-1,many,CASSLGIKLAGVSYNEQFF,TGTGCCAGCAGCTTAGGGATAAAGCTAGCGGGGGTGTCCTACAATGAGCAGTTCTTC
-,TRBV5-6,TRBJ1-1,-,CASSCTGDTEAFF,TGTGCCAGCAGTTGTACGGGGGACACTGAAGCTTTCTTT
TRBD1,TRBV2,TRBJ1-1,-,CASRADRGTTEAFF,TGTGCCAGCAGAGCCGACAGGGGGACCACTGAAGCTTTCTTT
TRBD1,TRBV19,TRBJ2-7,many,CASRPPGQGNVDEQYF,TGTGCCAGTAGGCCTCCGGGACAGGGAAACGTCGACGAGCAGTACTTC
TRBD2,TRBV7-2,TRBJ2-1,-,CASSLSWRGGTDEQFF,TGTGCCAGCAGCTTATCGTGGCGGGGGGGTACGGATGAGCAGTTCTTC
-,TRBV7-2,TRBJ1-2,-,CASSSRRTGGIGYTF,TGTGCCAGCAGCTCCCGCCGGACCGGGGGCATCGGCTACACCTTC
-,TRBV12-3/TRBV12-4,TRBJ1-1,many,CASSLNRETEAFF,TGTGCCAGCAGCCTAAACAGGGAGACCGAAGCTTTCTTT
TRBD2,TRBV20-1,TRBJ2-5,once,CSASGGLARSQYF,TGCAGTGCTAGTGGGGGACTAGCAAGGTCCCAGTACTTC
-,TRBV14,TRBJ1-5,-,CASSLVRVTGYTF,TGTGCCAGCAGCCTAGTAAGAGTGACCGGCTACACCTTT
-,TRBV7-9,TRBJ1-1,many,CASSRPGYTEAFF,TGTGCCAGCAGTAGACCGGGCTACACTGAAGCTTTCTTT
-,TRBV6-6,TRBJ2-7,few,CASSWDTSYEQYF,TGTGCCAGCAGCTGGGACACCTCCTACGAGCAGTACTTC
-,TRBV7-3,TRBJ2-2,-,CASSSVQGWNTGQLFF,TGTGCCAGCAGCTCAGTACAAGGTTGGAACACCGGGCAGCTGTTTTTT
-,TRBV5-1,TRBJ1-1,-,CARGLEGGQTTEAFF,TGCGCCAGGGGACTGGAGGGTGGGCAGACCACTGAAGCTTTCTTT
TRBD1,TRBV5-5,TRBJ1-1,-,CASSQGGGRHTEAFF,TGTGCCAGCAGCCAGGGGGGGGGCCGTCACACTGAAGCTTTCTTT
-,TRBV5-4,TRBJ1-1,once,CASTRGGDGPEAFF,TGTGCCAGCACCCGTGGTGGGGATGGCCCTGAAGCTTTCTTT
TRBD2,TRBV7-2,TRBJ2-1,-,CASSQGGLAGFYNEQFF,TGCGCCAGCAGCCAAGGTGGTCTAGCGGGATTCTACAATGAGCAGTTCTTC
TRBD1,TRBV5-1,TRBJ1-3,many,CASSLELTGLSGNTIYF,TGCGCCAGCAGCTTGGAACTGACAGGGCTCTCTGGAAACACCATATATTTT